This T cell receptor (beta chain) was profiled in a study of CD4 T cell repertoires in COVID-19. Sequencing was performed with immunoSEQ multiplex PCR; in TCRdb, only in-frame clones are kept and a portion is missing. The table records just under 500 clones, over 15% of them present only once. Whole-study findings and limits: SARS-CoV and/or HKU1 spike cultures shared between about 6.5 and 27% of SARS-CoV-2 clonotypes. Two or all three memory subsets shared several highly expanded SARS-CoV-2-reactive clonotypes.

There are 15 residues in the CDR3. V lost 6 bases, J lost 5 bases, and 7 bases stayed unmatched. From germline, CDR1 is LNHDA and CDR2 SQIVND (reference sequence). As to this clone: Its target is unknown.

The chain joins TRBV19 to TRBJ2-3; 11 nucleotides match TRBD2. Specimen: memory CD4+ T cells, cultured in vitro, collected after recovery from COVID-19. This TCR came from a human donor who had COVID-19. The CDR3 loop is CASRPLAGERDTQYF. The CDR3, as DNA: TGTGCCAGTAGACCACTAGCGGGAGAAAGAGATACGCAGTATTTT.